This is a list of T cell receptor beta chains from one sample in a study of cytomegalovirus exposure and HLA in healthy donors. Sequenced by immunoSEQ multiplex PCR; TCRdb stores in-frame clones only, minus some. The data hold approximately 140,000 clones, with around 84% observed a single time. Sequenced input: PBMCs. Receptor source: a man over 45 in good health and CMV-seronegative. Each CDR3 is given with its conserved first and last residue. D genes are given only for firm matches. Expanded clones get a size class; other rows say once, few or many, or leave the size out.

CDR3 protein: CASSFGQGNEQFF
CDR3 DNA: TGTGCCAGCAGCTTCGGGCAGGGCAATGAGCAGTTCTTC
J gene: TRBJ2-1
D gene: .
V gene: TRBV7-3
clone size: .

CDR3 protein: CASKRGSSTEAFF
CDR3 DNA: TGTGCCAGTAAACGAGGGAGCTCGACTGAAGCTTTCTTT
J gene: TRBJ1-1
D gene: .
V gene: TRBV19
clone size: .

CDR3 protein: CASSPQGGYGYTF
CDR3 DNA: TGTGCCAGCAGTCCCCAGGGTGGCTATGGCTACACCTTC
J gene: TRBJ1-2
D gene: .
V gene: TRBV6-4
clone size: few

CDR3 protein: CAWSFRPVRGLGNTIYF
CDR3 DNA: TGTGCCTGGAGTTTCCGACCAGTCAGGGGGCTTGGAAACACCATATATTTT
J gene: TRBJ1-3
D gene: TRBD1
V gene: TRBV30
clone size: .

CDR3 protein: CATRLAGGGYEQYF
CDR3 DNA: TGTGCCACCCGACTAGCGGGGGGGGGATACGAGCAGTACTTC
J gene: TRBJ2-7
D gene: TRBD2
V gene: TRBV15
clone size: .

CDR3 protein: CASSLYPGISYEQYF
CDR3 DNA: TGTGCCAGCAGTTTATACCCAGGGATCTCCTACGAGCAGTACTTC
J gene: TRBJ2-7
D gene: .
V gene: TRBV28
clone size: .

CDR3 protein: CASSFLAGGSTDTQYF
CDR3 DNA: TGCGCCAGCAGTTTCCTAGCGGGGGGTAGCACAGATACGCAGTATTTT
J gene: TRBJ2-3
D gene: TRBD2
V gene: TRBV5-1
clone size: once

CDR3 protein: CASSVTGLLAHEQYF
CDR3 DNA: TGTGCCAGCAGTGTTACAGGGCTGCTAGCTCACGAGCAGTACTTC
J gene: TRBJ2-7
D gene: .
V gene: TRBV2
clone size: .

CDR3 protein: CASSIGSYTDTQYF
CDR3 DNA: TGTGCCAGTAGTATAGGAAGCTACACAGATACGCAGTATTTT
J gene: TRBJ2-3
D gene: .
V gene: TRBV19
clone size: .

CDR3 protein: CASSATSGGAGTQYF
CDR3 DNA: TGTGCCAGCAGCGCTACTAGCGGGGGGGCGGGTACGCAGTATTTT
J gene: TRBJ2-3
D gene: TRBD2
V gene: TRBV7-2
clone size: .

CDR3 protein: CASRRTYGGEKLFF
CDR3 DNA: TGCGCCAGCAGGAGGACTTATGGAGGGGAAAAACTGTTTTTT
J gene: TRBJ1-4
D gene: .
V gene: TRBV5-1
clone size: .

CDR3 protein: CASSFLWRGGNYNEQFF
CDR3 DNA: .
J gene: TRBJ2-1
D gene: .
V gene: TRBV5-6
clone size: .

CDR3 protein: CASSDSSGTSLYEQYF
CDR3 DNA: TGTGCCAGCAGTGACTCATCCGGGACTAGTCTCTATGAGCAGTACTTC
J gene: TRBJ2-7
D gene: TRBD2
V gene: TRBV25-1
clone size: .

CDR3 protein: CASSRQQETQYF
CDR3 DNA: TGTGCCAGCAGCAGACAGCAAGAGACCCAGTACTTC
J gene: TRBJ2-5
D gene: .
V gene: TRBV6-6
clone size: once

CDR3 protein: CASSNDRTANYGYTF
CDR3 DNA: TGTGCCAGCAGCAACGACAGGACCGCTAACTATGGCTACACCTTC
J gene: TRBJ1-2
D gene: .
V gene: TRBV5-8
clone size: .

CDR3 protein: CASSKVWGEVNEKLFF
CDR3 DNA: TGTGCCAGTAGTAAGGTCTGGGGAGAGGTTAATGAAAAACTGTTTTTT
J gene: TRBJ1-4
D gene: .
V gene: TRBV19
clone size: .

CDR3 protein: CASSLTADGYTF
CDR3 DNA: TGTGCCAGCAGCTTAACGGCGGATGGCTACACCTTC
J gene: TRBJ1-2
D gene: .
V gene: TRBV7-9
clone size: once

CDR3 protein: CASSSLDSNQPQHF
CDR3 DNA: TGTGCCAGCAGTTCACTAGATAGCAATCAGCCCCAGCATTTT
J gene: TRBJ1-5
D gene: .
V gene: TRBV6-1
clone size: .

CDR3 protein: CASSVDRGGNEQFF
CDR3 DNA: TGTGCCAGCAGCGTCGACAGGGGTGGCAATGAGCAGTTCTTC
J gene: TRBJ2-1
D gene: TRBD1
V gene: TRBV2
clone size: few

CDR3 protein: CASSPIAGRPPETQYF
CDR3 DNA: TGTGCCAGCAGTCCGATAGCGGGGAGACCCCCAGAGACCCAGTACTTC
J gene: TRBJ2-5
D gene: TRBD2
V gene: TRBV11-2
clone size: .

CDR3 protein: CASSSRGPAEAFF
CDR3 DNA: TGTGCCAGCAGCTCCAGGGGGCCCGCTGAAGCTTTCTTT
J gene: TRBJ1-1
D gene: TRBD1
V gene: TRBV5-4
clone size: once

CDR3 protein: CASSSRDFGPYEQYF
CDR3 DNA: TGTGCCAGCAGCTCCCGGGACTTTGGACCCTACGAGCAGTACTTC
J gene: TRBJ2-7
D gene: .
V gene: TRBV28
clone size: .

CDR3 protein: CASSDSFGTGESEQYF
CDR3 DNA: TGTGCCAGCAGTGATAGCTTCGGGACAGGAGAGAGCGAGCAGTACTTC
J gene: TRBJ2-7
D gene: TRBD1
V gene: TRBV2
clone size: .

CDR3 protein: CASSPRLAGTLAHRELFF
CDR3 DNA: TGTGCCAGCAGTCCTCGACTAGCGGGTACGCTGGCTCACCGGGAGCTGTTTTTT
J gene: TRBJ2-2
D gene: TRBD2
V gene: TRBV27
clone size: .

CDR3 protein: CASSYGFDTEAFF
CDR3 DNA: TGTGCCAGCTCTTACGGGTTCGACACTGAAGCTTTCTTT
J gene: TRBJ1-1
D gene: .
V gene: TRBV18
clone size: .

CDR3 protein: CASRGGLAVKNEQFF
CDR3 DNA: TGTGCCAGCAGGGGGGGACTAGCAGTAAAGAATGAGCAGTTCTTC
J gene: TRBJ2-1
D gene: TRBD2
V gene: TRBV2
clone size: once

CDR3 protein: CASSLEREGNIQYF
CDR3 DNA: TGCGCCAGCAGCTTGGAAAGGGAGGGAAACATTCAGTACTTC
J gene: TRBJ2-4
D gene: TRBD2
V gene: TRBV5-1
clone size: .

CDR3 protein: CAIGQGNTGELFF
CDR3 DNA: TGTGCCATCGGACAGGGGAACACCGGGGAGCTGTTTTTT
J gene: TRBJ2-2
D gene: TRBD1
V gene: TRBV10-3
clone size: .

CDR3 protein: CAISNRGSSYEQYF
CDR3 DNA: TGTGCCATCAGTAACAGGGGGAGCTCCTACGAGCAGTACTTC
J gene: TRBJ2-7
D gene: TRBD1
V gene: TRBV10-3
clone size: .

CDR3 protein: CAWSGPPGSYNEQFF
CDR3 DNA: TGTGCCTGGAGTGGGCCCCCAGGCTCCTACAATGAGCAGTTCTTC
J gene: TRBJ2-1
D gene: .
V gene: TRBV30
clone size: .

CDR3 protein: CASSVGGLAGAKDTQYF
CDR3 DNA: TGTGCCAGCAGCGTAGGGGGACTAGCGGGGGCGAAAGATACGCAGTATTTT
J gene: TRBJ2-3
D gene: TRBD2
V gene: TRBV9
clone size: .

CDR3 protein: CASSVRSNQPQHF
CDR3 DNA: TGTGCCAGCAGTGTGAGGAGCAATCAGCCCCAGCATTTT
J gene: TRBJ1-5
D gene: .
V gene: TRBV2
clone size: .

CDR3 protein: CAWSPPGDWIYGYTF
CDR3 DNA: TGTGCCTGGAGTCCCCCGGGGGACTGGATCTATGGCTACACCTTC
J gene: TRBJ1-2
D gene: .
V gene: TRBV30
clone size: .

CDR3 protein: CASSDRVNTEAFF
CDR3 DNA: TGCGCCAGCAGCGACAGAGTGAACACTGAAGCTTTCTTT
J gene: TRBJ1-1
D gene: .
V gene: TRBV4-1
clone size: few

CDR3 protein: CASSLGTGKEKLFF
CDR3 DNA: TGTGCCAGCAGCTTAGGGACAGGGAAAGAAAAACTGTTTTTT
J gene: TRBJ1-4
D gene: TRBD1
V gene: TRBV7-9
clone size: .

CDR3 protein: CASSLNPGGTDQPQHF
CDR3 DNA: TGTGCCAGCAGTTTAAATCCAGGGGGAACGGATCAGCCCCAGCATTTT
J gene: TRBJ1-5
D gene: TRBD1
V gene: TRBV27
clone size: few

CDR3 protein: CASRGGTVNQPQHF
CDR3 DNA: TGTGCCAGCAGGGGGGGAACAGTCAATCAGCCCCAGCATTTT
J gene: TRBJ1-5
D gene: .
V gene: TRBV6-5
clone size: once

CDR3 protein: CAWSGRTVGSYNSPLHF
CDR3 DNA: TGTGCCTGGAGTGGACGGACAGTGGGCTCCTATAATTCACCCCTCCACTTT
J gene: TRBJ1-6
D gene: .
V gene: TRBV30
clone size: .

CDR3 protein: CASLRETQYF
CDR3 DNA: TGTGCCAGCTTACGGGAGACCCAGTACTTC
J gene: TRBJ2-5
D gene: .
V gene: TRBV7-9
clone size: .

CDR3 protein: CASSVPPGLGFTGELFF
CDR3 DNA: TGTGCCAGCAGCGTGCCGCCGGGACTAGGGTTCACCGGGGAGCTGTTTTTT
J gene: TRBJ2-2
D gene: TRBD2
V gene: TRBV5-6
clone size: .

CDR3 protein: CAWRDAYGYTF
CDR3 DNA: TGTGCCTGGCGGGATGCCTATGGCTACACCTTC
J gene: TRBJ1-2
D gene: .
V gene: TRBV30
clone size: few

CDR3 protein: CASSSNLAGELFF
CDR3 DNA: TGTGCCAGCAGCTCCAACCTGGCGGGAGAACTGTTTTTT
J gene: TRBJ1-4
D gene: .
V gene: TRBV7-9
clone size: .

CDR3 protein: CASSHQRQGGPGNTIYF
CDR3 DNA: TGTGCCAGCAGCCATCAACGACAGGGGGGCCCTGGAAACACCATATATTTT
J gene: TRBJ1-3
D gene: TRBD1
V gene: TRBV4-2
clone size: .

CDR3 protein: CASSQTSGFRTDTQYF
CDR3 DNA: TGTGCCAGCAGCCAGACTAGCGGGTTTCGCACAGATACGCAGTATTTT
J gene: TRBJ2-3
D gene: TRBD2
V gene: TRBV7-2
clone size: .

CDR3 protein: CASSPQDREVGTEAFF
CDR3 DNA: TGTGCCAGCAGCCCCCAGGACAGGGAGGTTGGCACTGAAGCTTTCTTT
J gene: TRBJ1-1
D gene: TRBD1
V gene: TRBV7-9
clone size: .

CDR3 protein: CATRHGGTEQYF
CDR3 DNA: TGTGCCACCAGACATGGAGGGACCGAGCAGTACTTC
J gene: TRBJ2-7
D gene: .
V gene: TRBV19
clone size: few

CDR3 protein: CASSVSQGGGEVQETQYF
CDR3 DNA: TGTGCCAGCAGCGTATCCCAGGGCGGGGGGGAAGTCCAAGAGACCCAGTACTTC
J gene: TRBJ2-5
D gene: TRBD2
V gene: TRBV9
clone size: .

CDR3 protein: CASSAGTTSGTQYF
CDR3 DNA: TGCGCCAGCAGCGCCGGCACGACTAGCGGTACGCAGTATTTT
J gene: TRBJ2-3
D gene: TRBD2
V gene: TRBV5-1
clone size: .